The source of this T cell receptor beta chain is a study of cytomegalovirus exposure and HLA in healthy donors. Study details: Samples from HLA-typed donors yielded about 85 million unique TCRs in an early data release.

This clone was detected a few times. Its antigen is not known. Use of 60 Vbeta and 13 Jbeta primers characterized the PCR. Measured with immunoSEQ multiplex PCR; TCRdb has only the in-frame clones, and not every one. In the table there are 200,000 to 250,000 clones, around 76% of which are singletons. Trimming left V 0 bases short and J 3 bases short, with 8 bases between. The CDR3 has 14 amino acids. Germline CDR1 and CDR2: MNHEY and SVGAGI. Study-level results: Solely CMV serostatus was available to characterize immune exposure. TCR association rates varied by HLA locus in a later analysis, with DRB1 highest and HLA-C lowest.

V and J are TRBV6-5 and TRBJ1-1; TRBD1 is a possible D gene (5 bases). The receptor's source is a man younger than 35 in good health and CMV-seronegative. The specimen was PBMCs. CDR3: CASSYSRGDTEAFF. In DNA form, the CDR3 reads TGTGCCAGCAGTTACTCGCGGGGGGACACTGAAGCTTTCTTT.